This record looks at one T cell receptor (beta chain) sequence and its context. It has no known antigen specificity. There are no base qualities to consult, and no much larger clone falls within one base. Other DNA sequences in the same sample also yield this CDR3. Trimming takes 3 bases off V and 1 base off J; junction bases not matched to a gene: 4. CDR1 and CDR2 are read off the germline V gene as SGDLS and YYNGEE. CDR3 length: 15 amino acids, cysteine to phenylalanine. Left in the record is the CDR3 DNA by itself, 45 bases read in frame from the first base. Libraries were constructed by the immunoSEQ multiplex PCR assay. For most patients, genomic DNA was subjected to high-throughput TCR-beta CDR3 sequencing by Adaptive Biotechnologies. As for how the authors treated the data: Adaptive's ImmunoSEQ software supplied the TCR sequencing data for around 17 patients, while MiXCR and VDJtools were used to process a few other patients. CDR3 nucleotide sequences shared between donor and recipient were removed because the origin of such sequences could not be assigned. To be classed as alloreactive, a clone needed at least 2-fold expansion over unstimulated cells and a minimum CFSE-low frequency of 0.002% (template counts) or 0.001% (read counts). Clones were considered mappable if detected in sequenced pre-transplant spleen, lymph node, or MLR CFSE-low populations of the donor or recipient. The cumulative frequency of alloreactive clones was calculated as a percentage of all sequences, weighted by copy number. This immuneACCESS table, as held by TCRdb, lists in-frame sequences with V and J called but not all clones. Of the missing ones, under half trace to an unresolved V gene in checked studies; the others have no known cause. V and J calls plus clone size are reproduced from that table; the DNA served to infer D and trimming. The table for this sample lists about 4,400 clones; over 65% of them were counted only once. More than 7% of the sample is held by the ten biggest clonotypes.

Dithiothreitol, EDTA incubations and collagenase D digestion were used to isolate intraepithelial and lamina propria lymphocytes from graft specimens. Bulk TCR-beta sequencing was performed on serial intestinal graft biopsy specimens collected as late as 600 days after transplant. The source of the sample is a study of graft-versus-host responses after intestinal transplantation (dated by TCRdb to the early 2020s). Background on the whole study: The transplants that recipients received were multivisceral, liver-intestinal, or isolated intestinal. All recipients received anti-thymocyte globulin induction followed by maintenance tacrolimus and steroids for around three years. After intestinal transplantation, graft-versus-host and host-versus-graft alloreactive T cell clones were followed in the graft, circulation and bone marrow using bulk TCR-beta CDR3 sequencing. To identify alloreactive clones, pre-transplant mixed lymphocyte reaction products were sequenced and compared with unstimulated pre-transplant donor and recipient T cells. The cohort enrolled about two dozen intestinal transplant recipients, one of whom was a retransplant, and a few patients without pretransplant specimens were excluded. A peak of at least 4% donor T cells among recipient peripheral blood mononuclear cells was the definition used for donor T cell macrochimerism. Samples from a few later patients were sequenced in-house on an Illumina MiSeq with MiXCR processing rather than by the commercial service.

Summary of the overall study and its limitations: GvH clones were detected in recipient bone marrow, and some of these GvH clones were observed earlier in ileal mucosa or blood, consistent with an intestinal mucosal origin. In the allografts of patients with donor T cell macrochimerism, GvH to HvG T cell clonal ratios were high. Early after transplant, declines in HvG clones were associated with peak levels of circulating GvH clones. The relatively low number and heterogeneity of intestinal transplant patients limited the conclusions.

The chain links TRBV9 with TRBJ2-1, with 7 central nucleotides matching TRBD2. The starting material was ileum tissue, obtained 17 days after transplant. The source of this sequence is a human patient who received an intestinal transplant, so some T cells may come from the graft donor. The CDR3 protein is CASSAGGKSYNEQFF. Here is the DNA: TGTGCCAGCAGCGCCGGGGGGAAATCCTACAATGAGCAGTTCTTC. Beyond the CDR3, the reference TRBV9 and TRBJ2-1 genes provide the residues; the full variable domain reads: DSGVTQTPKHLITATGQRVTLRCSPRSGDLSVYWYQQSLDQGLQFLIQYYNGEERAKGNILERFSAQQFPDLHSELNLSSLELGDSALYFCASSAGGKSYNEQFFGPGTRLTVL.